Following are 5 T cell receptor beta chains from one sample sequenced in a study of technical replicates of blood from a few donors. The table came from immunoSEQ multiplex PCR; TCRdb's copy has only in-frame clones and leaves some out. The sample includes 90,000 to 100,000 clones, about 95% of them seen just once. The sample consisted of T cells isolated from PBMCs. These receptors all come from a human donor in good health.

The rearrangement uses TRBV6-1 and TRBJ1-2, with 7 bases fitting TRBD1. Germline V gives CDR1 MNHNS, CDR2 SASEGT. V lost 4 bases, J lost 8 bases, and 4 bases stayed unmatched. CDR3 size: 12 residues. CDR3 sequence reads: CASSAQGEGYTF. The CDR3 DNA reads TGTGCCAGCAGTGCCCAGGGGGAAGGCTACACCTTC.

This clone has a single count. The chain employs TRBV28 and TRBJ2-5; TRBD1 is a possible D gene (5 bases). With 5 bases removed from V and 5 bases from J, the gap between germline ends came to 9 bases. The CDR3 sequence is 12 residues long. Germline V lookup: CDR1 MDHEN, CDR2 SYDVKM. The CDR3 DNA reads as TGTGCCAGCAGTCGATGGGGCGAGACCCAGTACTTC. It encodes CASSRWGETQYF.

The chain employs TRBV2 and TRBJ2-7; D gene unclear. CDR1 is SNHLY, CDR2 FYNNEI, per germline. Trimming shortened V by 6 bases and J by 4 bases, and 7 bases separated the two germline ends. The CDR3 has 11 residues. The CDR3 DNA reads as TGTGCCAGCAGCGACTGGTACGAGCAGTACTTC. The encoded protein is CASSDWYEQYF.

The V gene is TRBV7-9, the J gene TRBJ1-1; perhaps TRBD1 as D (5 bases). Germline CDR1 is SEHNR and CDR2 is FQNEAQ (reference sequence). The CDR3 sequence is 10 residues long. The V end was cut by 10 bases, the J end by 5 bases, with 8 bases between. CDR3 sequence reads: CATGGTEAFF. CDR3 nucleotides: TGTGCCACCGGGGGGACTGAAGCTTTCTTT.

The CDR3 DNA follows: TGTGCCAGCAGCTTAGGTAAAGAACGGTACAATGAGCAGTTCTTC. It codes for CASSLGKERYNEQFF. This chain connects TRBV7-9 to TRBJ2-1, with unresolved D. CDR1 SEHNR and CDR2 FQNEAQ come from the germline V gene (reference sequence). The CDR3 is made up of 15 amino acids. The V and J ends lost 1 base and 4 bases respectively, with 11 bases between them.